This T cell receptor beta chain was identified in a study of T cell responses to AZD1222 COVID-19 vaccine. The CDR3 extends over 13 amino acids. The V gene end was trimmed by 6 bases and the J gene end by 7 bases; junction bases not matched to a gene: 4. The protocol was immunoSEQ multiplex PCR, while the TCRdb copy is restricted to in-frame clones and leaves out a portion. The sample holds fewer than 150,000 clones, almost 95% seen once. The source of this sequence is an adult who received the AZD1222 COVID-19 vaccine. Material: peripheral blood, obtained 28 days after the second AZD1222 dose. The chain carries TRBV12-3 or TRBV12-4 and TRBJ1-2, with 11 bases that match TRBD1. As DNA, the CDR3 is TGTGCCAGCAGCGCGGGACAGGGGGGTGGCTACACCTTC. Translating gives CASSAGQGGGYTF.